The 16 T cell receptor beta chains below all came from one sample that was sequenced in a study of metastatic and nonmetastatic thyroid tumors. All patients reached thyroid surgery having received no treatment beforehand. With MiXCR, TCRdb called clones anew from the PCR reads. This sample carries some 84,000 clones, roughly 8.6% of them seen once, and the ten largest clones take under 9%. The sequenced material came from blood. The receptors here all came from a female donor with papillary thyroid cancer or a benign thyroid nodule (not recorded which). Some clones in this sample may be carry-over from other donors' samples.

The chain carries TRBV28 and TRBJ1-5; the match to TRBD1 covers 7 bases. V trimming: 3 bases; J trimming: 1 base; junction bases outside the gene matches: 6. The germline V gene encodes CDR1 MDHEN and CDR2 SYDVKM. The CDR3 is 16 residues long. DNA for the CDR3: TGTGCCAGCAGTTTGTTTAACAGGGGAAGCAATCAGCCCCAGCATTTT. This codes for CASSLFNRGSNQPQHF. Combining the CDR3 with reference TRBV28 and TRBJ1-5 gives the whole variable domain DVKVTQSSRYLVKRTGEKVFLECVQDMDHENMFWYRQDPGLGLRLIYFSYDVKMKEKGDIPEGYSVSREKKERFSLILESASTNQTSMYLCASSLFNRGSNQPQHFGDGTRLSIL.

This clone was seen repeatedly, ten times or more. The CDR3 sequence: CASIQGRAYNEQFF. CDR3 nucleotide sequence: TGTGCCAGCATTCAGGGGAGGGCCTACAATGAGCAGTTCTTC. The chain carries TRBV7-9 and TRBJ2-1, with D possibly matching TRBD2 (7 bases). The germline V gene has CDR1 SEHNR and CDR2 FQNEAQ (reference sequence). Between the trimmed V and J ends, which lost 7 bases and 2 bases, there was a span of 12 bases. CDR3 length: 14 amino acids.

This clone has just a few counts. J is TRBJ1-4 and V is TRBV19; 9 bases map to TRBD1. The V gene end was trimmed by 5 bases and the J gene end by 6 bases; junction bases not matched to a gene: 7. This CDR3 contains 15 residues. CDR1 LNHDA and CDR2 SQIVND come from the germline V gene (reference sequence). The CDR3 reads CASSRNRGPDEKLFF. In DNA form, the CDR3 reads TGTGCCAGTAGTCGCAACAGGGGGCCTGATGAAAAACTGTTTTTT.

The rearrangement links TRBV6-4 to TRBJ2-2, with D possibly being TRBD1 (6 bases). V shed 2 bases and J shed 4 bases, with 8 bases lying between them. The CDR3 sequence is 14 residues long. Germline V lookup: CDR1 MRHNA, CDR2 SNTAGT. This CDR3 reads CASSDGQSTGELFF. The CDR3 DNA reads TGTGCCAGCAGTGACGGACAGTCCACCGGGGAGCTGTTTTTT.

This clone has at least ten counts. The J gene is TRBJ2-7, the V gene TRBV5-1, with D possibly matching TRBD1 (6 bases). V was shortened by 2 bases and J by 2 bases, with 11 bases between the two germline ends. The CDR3 totals 14 residues. Germline lookup yields CDR1 SGHRS and CDR2 YFSETQ. The CDR3 DNA sequence: TGCGCCAGCAGCTTCGTTCAGGGGACCTACGAGCAGTACTTC. Translating it yields CASSFVQGTYEQYF.

Only a few counts were recorded for this clone. This sequence joins TRBV7-3 and TRBJ2-2; 10 positions agree with TRBD2. Germline V lookup: CDR1 SGHTA, CDR2 FQGTGA. Unmatched junction bases numbered 8, after V lost 1 base and J lost 6 bases. CDR3 size: 17 residues. The DNA for the CDR3 is TGTGCCAGCAGCTTAATGCCTAGCGGGGGTATAGCCGGGGAGCTGTTTTTT. Translated, it gives CASSLMPSGGIAGELFF. Drawing the rest from reference TRBV7-3 and TRBJ2-2, the complete variable domain is GAGVSQTPSNKVTEKGKYVELRCDPISGHTALYWYRQSLGQGPEFLIYFQGTGAADDSGLPNDRFFAVRPEGSVSTLKIQRTERGDSAVYLCASSLMPSGGIAGELFFGEGSRLTVL.

This clone was seen many times. The chain combines TRBV3-1 with TRBJ1-1; no firm D call. CDR1 is LGHDT and CDR2 is YNNKEL in the germline V gene (reference sequence). The CDR3 has 14 amino acids. Between the trimmed V and J ends, which lost 3 bases and 5 bases, there was a span of 13 bases. The CDR3 here is CASSQRPPATEAFF. The CDR3 DNA is TGTGCCAGCAGCCAGAGACCTCCAGCGACTGAAGCTTTCTTT.

This clone has a count of ten or more. The chain employs TRBV11-2 and TRBJ2-1, with 15 bases matching TRBD2. Per the germline V gene, CDR1 is SGHAT and CDR2 is FQNNGV. The CDR3 is made up of 20 amino acids. Unmatched junction bases numbered 14, after V lost 5 bases and J lost 3 bases. The CDR3 spells CASSPRGSGTSGGSYNEQFF. For the CDR3, the DNA is TGTGCCAGCAGCCCGCGGGGCTCCGGGACTAGCGGGGGGAGCTACAATGAGCAGTTCTTC.

This clone was observed many times. The chain is built from TRBV5-4 and TRBJ1-1; 7 bases match TRBD1. Losses at the gene ends were 1 base for V and 3 bases for J; bases not matched to a gene: 12. The CDR3 loop spans 17 amino acids. Per germline, CDR1 SGHNT and CDR2 YYREEE (reference sequence). CDR3 in amino acids: CASSLRALTGIHTEAFF. The CDR3 coding sequence is TGTGCCAGCAGCTTGCGTGCCTTGACAGGGATCCACACTGAAGCTTTCTTT.

Many counts were recorded for this clone. The chain carries TRBV11-2 and TRBJ2-3, with 7 bases that match TRBD2. The CDR3 consists of 16 residues. V was pared by 5 bases and J by 2 bases, with 10 bases of the junction left unmatched. CDR1 is SGHAT, CDR2 FQNNGV, per germline. The CDR3, as DNA: TGTGCCAGCAGCCCGCGTAATGCGGGGGTCACAGATACGCAGTATTTT. Translated, it gives CASSPRNAGVTDTQYF.

As to this clone: This sequence may be a read error, since a much larger clone differs from it by one base. No conserved phenylalanine or tryptophan ends this CDR3, so it is likely a read error. V gene TRBV6-1 combines with J gene TRBJ2-7, with D perhaps TRBD2 (6 bases). Per germline, CDR1 MNHNS and CDR2 SASEGT. The CDR3 spans 14 residues. DNA of the CDR3: TGTGCCAGTAGTGAGAGCGGGTGGGGGTACGAGCAGTACCTC. It is translated as CASSESGWGYEQYL.

Many counts were recorded for this clone. The chain carries TRBV12-3 or TRBV12-4 and TRBJ1-1; 8 nucleotides agree with TRBD1. V trimming: 8 bases; J trimming: 6 bases; junction bases outside the gene matches: 11. The CDR3 loop spans 14 amino acids. CDR3 nucleotide sequence: TGTGCCAGCGGACAGGGCGTGAGGATCGCTGAAGCTTTCTTT. The encoded protein is CASGQGVRIAEAFF.

This clone occurred many times. The chain has TRBV20-1 and TRBJ2-7, with 8 bases matching TRBD2. The CDR3 sequence is 12 residues long. V lost 6 bases and J lost 7; bases outside the gene matches: 8. Germline CDR1 reads DFQATT; CDR2 reads SNEGSKA (reference sequence). For the CDR3, the DNA is TGCAGTGCCACCGCGGGGGGTCGGGAGCAGTACTTC. This encodes CSATAGGREQYF.

This clone turned up a few times. A read error is possible here, since a much larger clone lies one base away. Different DNA sequences within this sample yield the same CDR3. The rearrangement links TRBV24-1 to TRBJ1-5; 10 bases fit TRBD1. There are 14 residues in the CDR3. Germline V gene data show CDR1 as KGHDR and CDR2 as SFDVKD. CDR3 sequence reads: CATSVGTGDQPQHF. CDR3 DNA sequence: TGCGCCACCAGTGTGGGGACAGGGGATCAGCCCCAGCATTTT.

In this sample, this clone turned up many times. The rearrangement uses TRBV2 and TRBJ2-2; 11 bases agree with TRBD2. The CDR3 totals 15 residues. The V and J ends lost 9 bases and 6 bases, in that order; junction bases with no gene match: 9. The germline V gene has CDR1 SNHLY and CDR2 FYNNEI. The CDR3 here is CASCASGGPPGELFF. The CDR3 nucleotides are TGTGCCAGTTGTGCTAGCGGGGGGCCCCCCGGGGAGCTGTTTTTT.

This clone showed up many times. The rearrangement links TRBV2 to TRBJ1-6; TRBD1 matches 9 bases. CDR3 size: 16 residues. CDR1 and CDR2 from the germline V gene are SNHLY and FYNNEI. J gave up 6 bases and V 6 bases, and 9 bases lay outside the gene matches. CDR3 sequence (DNA): TGTGCCAGCAGGGCGACCGGGACAGGGATTAATTCACCCCTCCACTTT. Residues: CASRATGTGINSPLHF.